A single sample gave rise to the 13 T cell receptor beta chains below, sequenced in a study of cytomegalovirus exposure and HLA in healthy donors. The PCR used 60 Vbeta and 13 Jbeta primers. Sequencing used immunoSEQ multiplex PCR; TCRdb keeps in-frame clones, though not all of them. The sample shows 130,000 or so clones, 70% to 85% of them seen only once. Source material: PBMCs. Source of these receptors: a middle-aged woman in good health and CMV-seronegative.

This clone has just one count. This chain links TRBV7-2 with TRBJ2-5; possible D gene TRBD1, 6 bases. Germline loops: CDR1 SGHTA, CDR2 FQGNSA. CDR3 length: 14 residues. Trimming pared 6 bases from V and 4 bases from J, leaving 15 bases between. CDR3 residues: CASREFSGVETQYF. Here the CDR3 DNA reads TGTGCCAGCAGGGAGTTTTCAGGGGTAGAGACCCAGTACTTC.

The CDR3: CASSFSGLQETQYF. In nucleotides, the CDR3 is TGTGCCAGCAGCTTCAGCGGCCTTCAAGAGACCCAGTACTTC. The V call is TRBV11-2, the J call TRBJ2-5, with D perhaps TRBD2 (5 bases). The CDR3 runs 14 residues. V was cut by 3 bases and J by 2 bases, with 10 bases left in between. Germline lookup yields CDR1 SGHAT and CDR2 FQNNGV.

This chain uses TRBV13 with TRBJ2-5; no firm D call. The V and J ends lost 5 bases and 3 bases respectively, with 16 bases between them. Germline CDR1 and CDR2: PRHDT and FYEKMQ (reference sequence). The CDR3 length is 15 residues. The CDR3 bases are TGTGCCAGCAGCCTCCGATCCGCCACGGAAGAGACCCAGTACTTC. As protein: CASSLRSATEETQYF.

In DNA form, the CDR3 reads TGTGCCAGCTCACCGACAGGGGGAAGCACCGGGGAGCTGTTTTTT. Its translation is CASSPTGGSTGELFF. The rearrangement uses TRBV18 and TRBJ2-2; TRBD1 agrees at 9 bases. This CDR3 contains 15 residues. The V segment lost 3 bases and the J segment 4 bases; nucleotides outside the gene matches: 3. CDR1 is KGHSH and CDR2 is LQKENI in the germline V gene.

The chain carries TRBV5-8 and TRBJ2-1; 8 nucleotides agree with TRBD1. Germline CDR1 reads SGHTS; CDR2 reads YDEGEE. The V segment lost 4 bases and the J segment 3 bases; nucleotides outside the gene matches: 12. This CDR3 has 17 residues. The CDR3 DNA reads TGTGCCAGCAGCAGAAAAGCCGGGACAGGACACTACAATGAGCAGTTCTTC. Amino acid sequence: CASSRKAGTGHYNEQFF.

A note on this clone: The same CDR3 also results from other DNA sequences found in this sample. This rearrangement joins TRBV9 to TRBJ2-7; D possibly corresponds to TRBD2 (6 bases). Deletions cut 0 bases from V and 0 bases from J, with 7 bases between. Germline assignment: CDR1 SGDLS and CDR2 YYNGEE. The CDR3 is 14 amino acids. CDR3 nucleotide sequence: TGTGCCAGCAGCGTAGGGAGGGGCTCCTACGAGCAGTACTTC. This translates into CASSVGRGSYEQYF.

In its sample, this clone was seen once. The chain is built from TRBV5-5 and TRBJ2-1; 7 nucleotides align to TRBD2. CDR3 length equals 15 residues. The germline V gene has CDR1 SGHKS and CDR2 YYEKEE (reference sequence). J gave up 6 bases and V 5 bases, and 11 bases lay outside the gene matches. The CDR3: CASSPGLAVFNEQFF. The CDR3 DNA reads TGTGCCAGCAGTCCGGGGCTAGCGGTATTCAATGAGCAGTTCTTC. The whole variable domain, filled in from reference TRBV5-5 and TRBJ2-1, reads DAGVTQSPTHLIKTRGQQVTLRCSPISGHKSVSWYQQVLGQGPQFIFQYYEKEERGRGNFPDRFSARQFPNYSSELNVNALLLGDSALYLCASSPGLAVFNEQFFGPGTRLTVL.

The rearrangement uses TRBV28 and TRBJ1-1; possible D gene TRBD1, 6 bases. V lost 6 bases to trimming and J lost 0 bases, with 20 bases between them. This CDR3 is built from 17 residues. The V gene's germline CDR1 is MDHEN and CDR2 SYDVKM. The CDR3 coding sequence is TGTGCCAGCAGCCCTTCCGGGACACTAAAAATGAACACTGAAGCTTTCTTT. Its protein product is CASSPSGTLKMNTEAFF.

This sequence joins TRBV5-4 and TRBJ2-1; TRBD2 matches 7 bases. The CDR3 runs to 15 residues. Trimming at V came to 4 bases and at J to 5 bases, leaving 9 bases not matched to a gene. CDR1 SGHNT and CDR2 YYREEE come from the germline V gene (reference sequence). In nucleotides, the CDR3 is TGTGCCAGCAGCGTTACTAGCGTCCGAGACAATGAGCAGTTCTTC. Protein sequence: CASSVTSVRDNEQFF. The whole variable domain, remainder taken from reference TRBV5-4 and TRBJ2-1, is ETGVTQSPTHLIKTRGQQVTLRCSSQSGHNTVSWYQQALGQGPQFIFQYYREEENGRGNFPPRFSGLQFPNYSSELNVNALELDDSALYLCASSVTSVRDNEQFFGPGTRLTVL.

This clone showed up just a few times. CDR3 region: CASLGQWTYEQYF. The CDR3 bases are TGTGCCAGCCTAGGACAGTGGACCTACGAGCAGTACTTC. V is TRBV28 and J is TRBJ2-7, with D tentatively TRBD1 (6 bases). Germline CDR1 reads MDHEN; CDR2 reads SYDVKM. The CDR3 consists of 13 residues. V gave up 8 bases and J gave up 2 bases, with 13 bases separating them.

The chain has TRBV2 and TRBJ2-1; 8 nucleotides match TRBD2. Losses at the gene ends were 2 bases for V and 7 bases for J; bases not matched to a gene: 10. Germline CDR1 SNHLY, CDR2 FYNNEI. The CDR3 has 16 amino acids. The CDR3 DNA reads TGTGCCAGCAGTGAACTGGCGGGAGGAGTTAGAAATGAGCAGTTCTTC. Amino acids: CASSELAGGVRNEQFF.

The chain has TRBV5-1 and TRBJ2-5; 10 bases agree with TRBD2. V lost 0 bases to trimming and J lost 4 bases; unmatched junction nucleotides: 3. Germline V CDR1 and CDR2: SGHRS, YFSETQ. The CDR3 has 15 residues. The CDR3 protein is CASSLAPSGRETQYF. CDR3 DNA sequence: TGCGCCAGCAGCTTGGCGCCTAGCGGGAGAGAGACCCAGTACTTC.

About this clone itself: An end of the junction differs from the germline gene, which may be a read error. The chain links TRBV18 to TRBJ2-7, with TRBD2 as a possible D gene (7 bases). This CDR3 region has 12 residues. Germline loops: CDR1 KGHSH, CDR2 LQKENI. The CDR3 reads CASSPGGDTRLF. CDR3 sequence (DNA): TGTGCCAGCTCACCGGGGGGGGACACCCGACTCTTC.